The subject of this entry is one T cell receptor (beta chain). The antigen is unknown. In the PCR, 60 Vbeta and 13 Jbeta primers were used. Assay used: immunoSEQ multiplex PCR; TCRdb lists only in-frame clones, some missing. The sample has 170,000 or so clones, about 80% seen once. This sample was taken from a study of cytomegalovirus exposure and HLA in healthy donors. Regarding the study as a whole: Per a later analysis, HLA-associated TCR beta chains showed more clonal expansion than other, equally common TCR beta chains. The study listed approximately 160 cytomegalovirus-associated TCR beta chains.

From germline, CDR1 is PRHDT and CDR2 FYEKMQ (reference sequence). The ends were cut back, 3 bases at V and 1 base at J, with 9 bases in the middle. The CDR3 extends over 14 amino acids. This clonotype was sampled from a woman aged 30 to 39 in good health and CMV-seronegative. The gene calls are TRBV13 and TRBJ2-5; D is ambiguous. The sequencing sample was made of PBMCs. The CDR3: CASSLLAVQETQYF. The CDR3 coding sequence is TGTGCCAGCAGCTTGTTGGCGGTCCAAGAGACCCAGTACTTC.